The rows below give T cell receptor beta chains drawn from one sample of a study of OX40 agonist ivuxolimab in advanced cancers. Measured with immunoSEQ multiplex PCR; TCRdb has only the in-frame clones, and not every one. The table lists over 45,000 clones, around nine tenths of them singletons. Material: CD4+ or CD8+ T cells sorted from blood, obtained in a trial of the OX40 agonist ivuxolimab. The origin of the receptors is an adult with an advanced solid tumor such as melanoma, head and neck, liver or kidney cancer. CDR3s include the opening cysteine and the closing phenylalanine or tryptophan. A D gene is named only where the DNA matches it firmly. Rows may omit the clone size; those that give it use once, few, many or a size class.

j_call d_call clone_size v_call cdr3_nt cdr3_aa
TRBJ2-2 TRBD1 NA TRBV5-6 TGTGCCAGCAGCTTCGGACAGGGGGTTGTCGGGGAGCTGTTTTTT CASSFGQGVVGELFF
TRBJ2-3 TRBD2 NA TRBV7-3 TGTGCCAGCAGCCGAACGCTAGCGGATACGCGGTATTTT CASSRTLADTRYF
TRBJ2-7 NA NA TRBV5-1 TGCGCCAGCAGCTCGCGGACACAGCCCTACGAGCAGTACTTC CASSSRTQPYEQYF
TRBJ2-3 NA NA TRBV7-2 TGTGCCAGCAGCTTAGCCCGCGGTGGGGGGGCCGACACAGATACGCAGTATTTT CASSLARGGGADTDTQYF
TRBJ2-1 TRBD2 NA TRBV14 TGTGCCAGCAGCCATGTCCCTGGGACTAGCGGGAGATTGGGATCCTACAATGAGCAGTTCTTC CASSHVPGTSGRLGSYNEQFF
TRBJ2-5 NA NA TRBV6-6 TGTGCCAGCAGTTACGAGGAGGGGAGGTGGGAGACCCAGTACTTC CASSYEEGRWETQYF
TRBJ1-5 NA few TRBV18 TGTGCCAGCTCACCAACACAGGTTAGCAATCAGCCCCAGCATTTT CASSPTQVSNQPQHF
TRBJ2-1 NA NA TRBV29-1 TGCAGCGAGAAGACACCGGGACATTCATACAATGAGCAGTTCTTC CSEKTPGHSYNEQFF
TRBJ2-3 TRBD2 NA TRBV4-2 TGTGCCAGCAGCCAAGCCCCGGGGCTAGCGGGAGGGGATACGCAGTATTTT CASSQAPGLAGGDTQYF
TRBJ1-3 TRBD1 NA TRBV10-3 TGTGCCATCAGTGAGCCGGGACAGGGGACTGGAAACACCATATATTTT CAISEPGQGTGNTIYF
TRBJ1-1 NA NA TRBV5-1 TGCGCCAGCAGCTGGGGGGGTTACGACGGGACTTTCTTT CASSWGGYDGTFF
TRBJ2-4 TRBD1 NA TRBV4-2 TGTGCCAGCAGCAAGACAGGGGGCGAGGCCAAAAACATTCAGTACTTC CASSKTGGEAKNIQYF
TRBJ1-5 NA NA TRBV5-6 TGTGCCAGCAGCTGGGGGGGTGGAAACTTCAATCAGCCCCAGCATTTT CASSWGGGNFNQPQHF
TRBJ1-4 NA NA TRBV4-1 TGCGCCAGCAGCCATGTAGGTGGGGGCGCGGAAAAACTGTTTTTT CASSHVGGGAEKLFF
TRBJ2-1 NA NA TRBV5-1 TGCGCCAGCAGCTTGAGTCGCTTGGGTACAGGCTCCTACAATGAGCAGTTCTTC CASSLSRLGTGSYNEQFF
TRBJ2-1 TRBD2 NA TRBV10-3 TGTGCCATCGCGCAGAGGACTAGCGGGAGAGGGAATGAGCAGTTCTTC CAIAQRTSGRGNEQFF
TRBJ2-7 TRBD2 NA TRBV5-8 TGTGCCAGCAGCCCACTAGGGGTAGCGGGAGGCAGCGAGCAGTACTTC CASSPLGVAGGSEQYF
TRBJ2-7 NA NA TRBV6-1 TGTGCCAGCAGCGCTCCCCTGAAGCCTTCATACGAGCAGTACTTC CASSAPLKPSYEQYF
TRBJ1-1 NA NA TRBV10-3 TGTGCCATCAAGCAGACCGGGAACACTGAAGCTTTCTTT CAIKQTGNTEAFF
TRBJ2-1 NA once TRBV20-1 TGCAGTGCTAGACTAGCAGAGCAGTTCTTC CSARLAEQFF
TRBJ1-4 NA few TRBV6-6 TGTGCCAGCAGGGACACAGGATGGTCTGAAAAACTGTTTTTT CASRDTGWSEKLFF
TRBJ2-2 NA NA TRBV5-4 TGTGCCAGCAGCTTGGCTGGCAGCCGGAGGGTAACCGGGGAGCTGTTTTTT CASSLAGSRRVTGELFF
TRBJ2-2 TRBD2 NA TRBV19 TGTGCCAGTAGTATAGACGGACTAGCGGGAGCCTCGAACACCGGGGAGCTGTTTTTT CASSIDGLAGASNTGELFF